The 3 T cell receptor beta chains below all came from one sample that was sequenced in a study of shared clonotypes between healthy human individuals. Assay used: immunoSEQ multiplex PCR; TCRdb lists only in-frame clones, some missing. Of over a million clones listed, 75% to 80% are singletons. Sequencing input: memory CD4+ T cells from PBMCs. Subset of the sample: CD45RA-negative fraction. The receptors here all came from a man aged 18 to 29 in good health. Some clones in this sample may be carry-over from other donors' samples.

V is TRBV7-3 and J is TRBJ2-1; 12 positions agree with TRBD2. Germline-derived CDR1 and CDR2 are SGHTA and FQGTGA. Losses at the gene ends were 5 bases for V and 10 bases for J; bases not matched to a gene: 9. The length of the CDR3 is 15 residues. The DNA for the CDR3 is TGTGCCAGCAGCCTTGGACTAGCGGGATCGAGCGAGCAGTTCTTC. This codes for CASSLGLAGSSEQFF.

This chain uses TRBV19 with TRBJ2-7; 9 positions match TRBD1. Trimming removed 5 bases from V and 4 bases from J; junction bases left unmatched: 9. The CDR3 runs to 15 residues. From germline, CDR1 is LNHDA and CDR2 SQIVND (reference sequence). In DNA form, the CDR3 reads TGTGCCAGTAGTCCCCGACAGGGGGGCCTGTACGAGCAGTACTTC. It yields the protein CASSPRQGGLYEQYF.

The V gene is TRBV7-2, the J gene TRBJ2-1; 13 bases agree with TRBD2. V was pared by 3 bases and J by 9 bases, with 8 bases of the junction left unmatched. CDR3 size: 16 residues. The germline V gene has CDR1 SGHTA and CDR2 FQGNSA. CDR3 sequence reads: CASSFQRTSGSPEQFF. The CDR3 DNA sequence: TGTGCCAGCAGCTTCCAAAGGACTAGCGGGAGCCCTGAGCAGTTCTTC.